Included here is one T cell receptor (beta chain) sequence, with context. What it binds is unknown. Multiple sclerosis controls were treatment-naive patients with stable or active relapsing-remitting disease. The data are from a study of CD8 T cells in Susac syndrome. The V end was cut by 0 bases, the J end by 10 bases, with 13 bases between. Germline lookup yields CDR1 LGHDT and CDR2 YNNKEL (reference sequence). CDR3 length: 14 residues. Study results and caveats: As the study acknowledged, the number of individuals who were part of its TCR sequencing and HLA analysis was relatively small.

When the RNA was reverse transcribed, random hexamers were used with an input of about 0.45 to 1 ug. The authors amplified TCR beta CDR3 across 54 Vbeta and 13 Jbeta using immunoSEQ multiplex PCR. TCRdb ran MiXCR on the immunoSEQ multiplex PCR reads and lists one entry per CDR3 protein. The sample consists of 150,000 to 200,000 distinct CDR3 sequences, around 95% of them appearing once. Sequenced: CD4+ T cells from PBMCs. The receptor's source is a human donor with multiple sclerosis. The V gene is TRBV3-1, the J gene TRBJ2-1; the D is unclear. CDR3: CASSQDLGRFEQFF. CDR3 bases: TGTGCCAGCAGCCAAGATCTTGGAAGGTTCGAGCAGTTCTTC.